This TCR beta chain was profiled in a study of shared clonotypes between healthy human individuals. Measured with immunoSEQ multiplex PCR; TCRdb has only the in-frame clones, and not every one. The data contain about 1.4 million clones, around 95% of them singletons. Study-wide results and caveats: It was only blood that was sampled, and tissue repertoires likely differ. Naive subsets generally exceeded memory subsets in estimated richness.

The study drew its donors from healthy HIV-negative adults without recent acute infections or vaccinations. The donors were all Caucasian adults (living in Nashville, Tennessee). This clone was detected a few times. Its target is unknown. This sample also contains other DNA sequences that code for the same CDR3. CDR1 and CDR2 from the germline V gene are SGHRS and YFSETQ. CDR3 size: 12 residues. V shed 4 bases and J shed 0 bases, with 5 bases lying between them. This TCR was recovered from a man aged 25-40 years in good health. The chain links TRBV5-1 to TRBJ2-7; D not resolved. The sample consisted of naive CD4+ T cells sorted from blood. The sample's subset: CD45RA+ positively selected. CDR3 DNA: TGCGCCAGCAGCCTCTCCTCCTACGAGCAGTACTTC. Protein product: CASSLSSYEQYF.